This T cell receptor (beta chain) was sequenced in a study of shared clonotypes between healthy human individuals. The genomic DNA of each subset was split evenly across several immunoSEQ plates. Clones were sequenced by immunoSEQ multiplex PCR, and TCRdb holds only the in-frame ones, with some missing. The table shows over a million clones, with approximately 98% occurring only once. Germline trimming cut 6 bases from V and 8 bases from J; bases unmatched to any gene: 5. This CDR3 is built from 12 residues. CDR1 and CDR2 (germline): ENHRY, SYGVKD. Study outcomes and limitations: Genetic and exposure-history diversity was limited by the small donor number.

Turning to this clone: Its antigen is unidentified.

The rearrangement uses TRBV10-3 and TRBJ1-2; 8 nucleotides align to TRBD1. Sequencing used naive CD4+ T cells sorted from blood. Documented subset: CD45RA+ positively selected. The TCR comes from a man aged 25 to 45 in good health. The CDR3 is CAISGQGRGYTF. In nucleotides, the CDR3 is TGTGCCATCAGCGGACAGGGTAGGGGCTACACCTTC.